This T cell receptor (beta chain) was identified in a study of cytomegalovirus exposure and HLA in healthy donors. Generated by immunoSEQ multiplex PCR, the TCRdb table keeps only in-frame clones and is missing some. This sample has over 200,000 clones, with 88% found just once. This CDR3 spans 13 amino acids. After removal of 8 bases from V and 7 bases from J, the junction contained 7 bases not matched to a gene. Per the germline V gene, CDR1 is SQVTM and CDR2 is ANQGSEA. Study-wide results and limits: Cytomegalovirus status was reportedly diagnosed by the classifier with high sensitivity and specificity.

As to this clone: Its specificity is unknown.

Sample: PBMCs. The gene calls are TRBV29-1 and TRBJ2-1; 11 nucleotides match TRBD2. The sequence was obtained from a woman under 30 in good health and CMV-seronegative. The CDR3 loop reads CSFSGRAGNEQFF. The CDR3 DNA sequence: TGCAGCTTTAGCGGGAGGGCCGGGAATGAGCAGTTCTTC.